These 32 T cell receptor beta chains share one sample of origin, sequenced in a study of cytomegalovirus exposure and HLA in healthy donors. PCR used 60 Vbeta primers and 13 Jbeta primers. The table came from immunoSEQ multiplex PCR; TCRdb's copy has only in-frame clones and leaves some out. The table lists fewer than 150,000 clones, around 80% of them singletons. Sequencing was carried out using PBMCs. These receptors were collected from a man aged 40-49 years in good health and CMV-seropositive.

This rearrangement joins TRBV30 to TRBJ1-4, with 10 bases that match TRBD1. This CDR3 is built from 16 residues. The J segment lost 7 bases and the V segment lost 2 bases, leaving 10 bases of the junction unmatched. In germline, CDR1 is GTSNPN, CDR2 SVGIG (reference sequence). The CDR3 DNA reads as TGTGCCTGGAGTCGAGACAGGGGGCGTCCGCGTGAAAAACTGTTTTTT. It translates to CAWSRDRGRPREKLFF.

This clone was seen once. V usage is TRBV2 and J usage is TRBJ1-5; 7 bases align to TRBD1. The CDR3 length is 14 residues. CDR1 and CDR2 from the germline V gene are SNHLY and FYNNEI. The ends lost 6 bases at V and 6 bases at J; junction bases unmatched: 8. In DNA, the CDR3 is TGTGCCAGCAGCTACACAGGGGATATTCAGCCCCAGCATTTT. Residues: CASSYTGDIQPQHF.

The rearrangement links TRBV6-1 to TRBJ1-5, with a weak D call TRBD1 (6 bases). Trimming took off 8 bases at V and 7 bases at J, with 18 bases between the two ends. The CDR3 runs to 14 residues. In germline, CDR1 is MNHNS, CDR2 SASEGT. CDR3 nucleotides: TGTGCCAGCCTCAAGGCAGGGGCTTCCCAGCCCCAGCATTTT. Encoded protein: CASLKAGASQPQHF.

V gene TRBV19 combines with J gene TRBJ2-2, with 7 bases identical to TRBD2. This CDR3 is 13 amino acids long. The ends lost 10 bases at V and 7 bases at J; junction bases unmatched: 9. Germline CDR1 LNHDA, CDR2 SQIVND (reference sequence). DNA of the CDR3: TGTGCCACCGACGAGCGGGACGGCGGGGAGCTGTTTTTT. This encodes CATDERDGGELFF. Looking up the rest from reference TRBV19 and TRBJ2-2 gives the full variable domain: DGGITQSPKYLFRKEGQNVTLSCEQNLNHDAMYWYRQDPGQGLRLIYYSQIVNDFQKGDIAEGYSVSREKKESFPLTVTSAQKNPTAFYLCATDERDGGELFFGEGSRLTVL.

The chain joins TRBV6-4 to TRBJ1-1, with D possibly TRBD1 on 6 matching bases. There are 14 residues in the CDR3. CDR1 is MRHNA, CDR2 SNTAGT, per germline. Trimming stripped 3 bases from V and 5 bases from J, with 13 bases between. The CDR3 is CASSEGGGRTEAFF. CDR3 coding DNA: TGTGCCAGCAGTGAAGGTGGGGGCAGGACTGAAGCTTTCTTT.

The chain carries TRBV6-4 and TRBJ1-2; D perhaps matches TRBD1 (6 bases). The CDR3 has 16 amino acids. Germline values: CDR1 MRHNA, CDR2 SNTAGT. The V end lost 0 bases, the J end lost 7 bases, and 18 bases lay between the germline ends. The CDR3 DNA follows: TGTGCCAGCAGTGACTCGCCAGGGGCCTTTTTTCCTGGCTACACCTTC. Translating it yields CASSDSPGAFFPGYTF.

The chain is built from TRBV7-9 and TRBJ2-1; a possible D gene is TRBD2 (6 bases). This CDR3 comprises 18 residues. V was cut by 5 bases and J by 0 bases, with 20 bases left in between. CDR1 and CDR2 from the germline V gene are SEHNR and FQNEAQ (reference sequence). This CDR3 reads CASSPAAGSTSSYNEQFF. The CDR3, as DNA: TGTGCCAGCAGCCCAGCGGCCGGGAGCACGAGCTCCTACAATGAGCAGTTCTTC.

This chain connects TRBV30 to TRBJ2-7; D is uncertain. Trimming took 0 bases from V and 2 from J, leaving 17 bases between them. The CDR3 sequence is 16 residues long. The germline V gene has CDR1 GTSNPN and CDR2 SVGIG (reference sequence). The CDR3 region is CAWSVPRRFLTYEQYF. The CDR3 DNA reads as TGTGCCTGGAGTGTACCCCGCAGGTTCCTCACCTACGAGCAGTACTTC.

This chain joins TRBV5-1 and TRBJ2-3; possible D gene TRBD1, 7 bases. The CDR3 contains 14 residues. Trimming took off 0 bases at V and 6 bases at J, with 11 bases between the two ends. Germline V gene lookup returns CDR1 SGHRS and CDR2 YFSETQ. CDR3 region: CASSLAPGGDTQYF. In nucleotides, the CDR3 is TGCGCCAGCAGCTTGGCCCCAGGGGGGGATACGCAGTATTTT.

The rearrangement joins TRBV25-1 to TRBJ2-1, with D possibly TRBD2 on 5 matching bases. V shed 5 bases and J shed 6 bases, with 14 bases lying between them. The CDR3 runs 14 residues. The germline CDR1 and CDR2 sequences are MGHDK and SYGVNS. CDR3 sequence reads: CASSLAPLGNEQFF. In DNA form, the CDR3 reads TGTGCCAGCAGTCTAGCCCCTCTCGGCAATGAGCAGTTCTTC.

The chain combines TRBV7-2 with TRBJ2-7; TRBD2 is a possible D gene (6 bases). The CDR3 extends over 15 amino acids. The germline V and J ends were trimmed by 4 bases and 7 bases, with 20 bases remaining between them. Germline CDR1 reads SGHTA; CDR2 reads FQGNSA. CDR3 region: CASSSPRLALWEQYF. The CDR3 bases are TGTGCCAGCAGCTCCCCCCGCCTAGCGTTATGGGAGCAGTACTTC.

The V gene is TRBV29-1, the J gene TRBJ2-1; 11 positions match TRBD2. Germline V gives CDR1 SQVTM, CDR2 ANQGSEA. Losses at the gene ends were 6 bases for V and 7 bases for J; bases not matched to a gene: 8. The CDR3 is 14 amino acids. The CDR3: CSVDGTSGWNEQFF. CDR3 nucleotide sequence: TGCAGCGTGGACGGGACTAGCGGCTGGAATGAGCAGTTCTTC.

V is TRBV29-1 and J is TRBJ2-7, with 9 bases identical to TRBD1. V lost 0 bases to trimming and J lost 6 bases; unmatched junction nucleotides: 9. The CDR3 consists of 15 residues. The germline V gene has CDR1 SQVTM and CDR2 ANQGSEA. The CDR3 DNA follows: TGCAGCGTTGAAGATAAGGGACAGGGAACTTGCGAGCAGTACTTC. Amino acid sequence: CSVEDKGQGTCEQYF.

This chain connects TRBV14 to TRBJ2-7; 8 bases are shared with TRBD1. CDR1 and CDR2 (germline): SGHDN, FVKESK. Unmatched junction bases numbered 5, after V lost 1 base and J lost 6 bases. The CDR3 is 14 amino acids. Here the CDR3 DNA reads TGTGCCAGCAGCCAAGGGACAGGGTTGGCCGAGCAGTACTTC. This encodes CASSQGTGLAEQYF.

This clone showed up just a few times. The genes are TRBV19 and TRBJ2-5; tentative D call: TRBD2 (7 bases). The CDR3 extends over 15 amino acids. The ends were cut back, 2 bases at V and 2 bases at J, with 12 bases in the middle. The germline V gene has CDR1 LNHDA and CDR2 SQIVND (reference sequence). Here the CDR3 reads CASSISGRGQETQYF. For the CDR3, the DNA is TGTGCCAGTAGTATAAGTGGGAGGGGGCAAGAGACCCAGTACTTC.

CDR3 residues: CASSPMDWGPAKNIQYF. In DNA form, the CDR3 reads TGTGCCAGCAGTCCCATGGATTGGGGCCCAGCCAAAAACATTCAGTACTTC. The V and J genes are TRBV28 and TRBJ2-4, with D perhaps matching TRBD1 (5 bases). The CDR3 covers 17 residues. Germline CDR1 reads MDHEN; CDR2 reads SYDVKM. Trimming took 5 bases from V and 0 from J, leaving 17 bases between them.

Remarks on this clone: An end of the junction differs from the germline gene, which may be a read error. This chain joins TRBV28 and TRBJ1-4, with D perhaps matching TRBD1 (5 bases). This CDR3 is built from 13 residues. Germline CDR1 is MDHEN and CDR2 is SYDVKM. CDR3 bases: TGTGCCAGCGTCCGGCAGCAGGGTGAAAAACTGTCTTTT. It encodes CASVRQQGEKLSF.

This sequence joins TRBV28 and TRBJ1-5, with unresolved D. Germline values: CDR1 MDHEN, CDR2 SYDVKM. The CDR3 loop spans 15 amino acids. V lost 7 bases and J 2 bases, leaving 15 bases between the germline ends. The CDR3 is CASTAWPAGNQPQHF. The CDR3 nucleotides read TGTGCCAGCACCGCTTGGCCGGCGGGCAATCAGCCCCAGCATTTT.

V is TRBV6-6 and J is TRBJ1-4; D is unresolved. This CDR3 contains 15 residues. Germline lookup yields CDR1 MNHNY and CDR2 SVGAGI (reference sequence). The V gene lost 0 bases and the J gene lost 8 bases, with 13 bases spanning the gap. CDR3 sequence (DNA): TGTGCCAGCAGTTACTCTAGGGAGGATTGGGAAAAACTGTTTTTT. Its protein is CASSYSREDWEKLFF.

The chain employs TRBV7-2 and TRBJ2-7; 11 nucleotides align to TRBD2. Germline V gene data show CDR1 as SGHTA and CDR2 as FQGNSA. The CDR3 contains 14 residues. V trimming: 5 bases; J trimming: 9 bases; junction bases outside the gene matches: 9. CDR3 sequence: CASSVSSGRSVQYF. CDR3 in DNA: TGTGCCAGCAGCGTATCTAGCGGGAGGAGTGTGCAGTACTTC.

This clone showed up just a few times. The chain links TRBV18 to TRBJ1-1; 7 positions agree with TRBD1. The CDR3 has 16 amino acids. V dropped 3 bases and J dropped 0; count of bases not matched to a gene: 7. The germline gives CDR1 KGHSH, CDR2 LQKENI. The CDR3 nucleotides are TGTGCCAGCTCACCCCAACGACAGGGAATGAACACTGAAGCTTTCTTT. Amino acids: CASSPQRQGMNTEAFF.

The chain uses TRBV13 and TRBJ1-1; perhaps TRBD1 as D (5 bases). The CDR3 runs 12 residues. In germline, CDR1 is PRHDT, CDR2 FYEKMQ (reference sequence). V was clipped by 5 bases and J by 10 bases, with 14 bases between them. The CDR3 nucleotides are TGTGCCAGCAGCCCCGTGGGGCCCCCAGCTTTCTTT. This translates into CASSPVGPPAFF.

The table lists this clone with a count of one. J is TRBJ2-5 and V is TRBV5-1; D is undetermined. The length of the CDR3 is 13 residues. Germline loops: CDR1 SGHRS, CDR2 YFSETQ. The V and J ends lost 2 bases and 5 bases respectively, with 10 bases between them. This CDR3 reads CASSFDLGETQYF. CDR3 DNA: TGCGCCAGCAGCTTCGATCTCGGGGAGACCCAGTACTTC.

V usage is TRBV5-1 and J usage is TRBJ2-3; 10 nucleotides align to TRBD2. With V trimmed by 5 bases and J by 4 bases, 10 bases remained unmatched. Germline V gene sequence: CDR1 SGHRS, CDR2 YFSETQ. The CDR3 runs 16 residues. The CDR3 reads CASRKREGGLPDTQYF. CDR3 bases: TGCGCCAGCAGAAAGCGGGAGGGAGGGCTGCCAGATACGCAGTATTTT.

The chain carries TRBV11-2 and TRBJ2-7; D is unresolved. Trimming removed 1 base at V and 0 bases at J, with 7 bases between. Germline V gives CDR1 SGHAT, CDR2 FQNNGV. The CDR3 has 14 residues. As DNA, the CDR3 is TGTGCCAGCAGCTTAGGGCCTAGCTCCTACGAGCAGTACTTC. It codes for CASSLGPSSYEQYF.

This chain links TRBV28 with TRBJ1-1; no definite D call. CDR1 is MDHEN, CDR2 SYDVKM, per germline. V was trimmed by 7 bases and J by 0 bases, leaving 12 bases between them. The CDR3 is made up of 14 amino acids. CDR3 nucleotide sequence: TGTGCCAGCACCAAGGCCGGGATGAACACTGAAGCTTTCTTT. This sequence encodes CASTKAGMNTEAFF.

The V and J genes are TRBV30 and TRBJ2-3; 7 nucleotides line up with TRBD2. V was pared by 3 bases and J by 6 bases, with 9 bases of the junction left unmatched. Germline loops: CDR1 GTSNPN, CDR2 SVGIG (reference sequence). The CDR3 spans 14 residues. This CDR3 reads CAWREGRGWDTQYF. CDR3 nucleotides: TGTGCCTGGAGGGAGGGGAGGGGATGGGATACGCAGTATTTT.

This clone was found once. This rearrangement joins TRBV27 to TRBJ1-4; the match to TRBD1 covers 8 bases. Trimming took 2 bases from V and 8 from J; bases not matched to a gene: 4. The germline gives CDR1 MNHEY, CDR2 SMNVEV (reference sequence). This CDR3 has 14 amino acids. The CDR3 here is CASSLRQGREKLFF. CDR3 in DNA: TGTGCCAGCAGTTTAAGACAGGGGAGGGAAAAACTGTTTTTT.

A note on this clone: Relative to the germline gene, one junction end is altered; a read error may explain this. J is TRBJ2-1 and V is TRBV7-3; D is unclear. From germline, CDR1 is SGHTA and CDR2 FQGTGA. This CDR3 spans 13 amino acids. CDR3 in amino acids: CASSLNSNNEQFF. DNA for the CDR3: TGTGCCAGCAGCTTAAACTCCAACAATGAGCAGTTCTTC.

This clone was seen just once. Sequence at one end of the junction differs from germline and may be a read error. The same CDR3 also results from other DNA sequences found in this sample. The genes are TRBV6-1 and TRBJ2-1; D unclear. Germline-derived CDR1 and CDR2 are MNHNS and SASEGT. CDR3 length equals 12 residues. This chain's CDR3 is CASSEYYNEQFF. In DNA, the CDR3 is TGTGCCAGCAGTGAGTACTACAACGAGCAGTTCTTC.

The chain has TRBV28 and TRBJ2-2, with 10 bases fitting TRBD2. V lost 3 bases to trimming and J lost 2 bases; unmatched junction nucleotides: 3. CDR1 and CDR2 from the germline V gene are MDHEN and SYDVKM. The CDR3 runs 16 residues. CDR3 in amino acids: CASSFPLAGNTGELFF. For the CDR3, the DNA is TGTGCCAGCAGTTTCCCACTAGCGGGAAACACCGGGGAGCTGTTTTTT.

This clone was counted a single time. V usage is TRBV18 and J usage is TRBJ2-3; perhaps TRBD2 as D (5 bases). CDR3 size: 16 residues. Germline V gives CDR1 KGHSH, CDR2 LQKENI. V was trimmed by 3 bases and J by 0 bases, leaving 13 bases between them. In nucleotides, the CDR3 is TGTGCCAGCTCACCCACCTTAGCGTCAAGCACAGATACGCAGTATTTT. The encoded protein is CASSPTLASSTDTQYF.